This T cell receptor beta chain was sequenced for a study of blood T cell repertoires in COVID-19. Methods used by the authors: Nucleated cell number was recorded as an estimate derived from reference gene primer amplification. Method: immunoSEQ multiplex PCR; TCRdb's copy keeps in-frame clones and lacks some. Clone size and the V and J calls come from that table; the DNA yielded D and trimming. Seen here are roughly 250,000 clones, around 84% observed once, and the top ten hold roughly 1.7%. Cohorts were based on clinical histories the participants reported. Symptom resolution, clearance, or two negative PCRs marked the recovered donors of Cohort 3. This clone was seen only a few times. With V trimmed by 5 bases and J by 7 bases, 10 bases remained unmatched. The CDR3 runs to 15 residues. Germline loops: CDR1 LNHDA, CDR2 SQIVND (reference sequence).

The V and J genes are TRBV19 and TRBJ2-2; 7 nucleotides match TRBD1. The TCR sequence derives from a woman in her 50s who had recovered from COVID-19. The sequenced material came from PBMCs or T cells enriched from blood (not recorded which). The CDR3 nucleotides read TGTGCCAGTAGTGTCGACAGGGCGAAGAGCGGGGAGCTGTTTTTT. It codes for CASSVDRAKSGELFF.